The subject of this entry is one T cell receptor (beta chain). Its antigen is unknown. This sample is part of a study of T cell responses to AZD1222 COVID-19 vaccine. General observations from the study: None of the repertoires were sampled until the peak T cell response had passed. Variant regions that are unmutated are reportedly the target of nearly half of spike-specific TCRs.

The assay was immunoSEQ multiplex PCR, and TCRdb's table has in-frame clones only and misses some. Of about 94,000 clones listed, approximately 91% are singletons. Trimming pared 5 bases from V and 7 bases from J, leaving 19 bases between. Germline V gene sequence: CDR1 SGHAT, CDR2 FQNNGV. This CDR3 contains 15 residues. Sample: peripheral blood, taken on day 0 of AZD1222 vaccination. This sequence joins TRBV11-2 and TRBJ2-3; D uncertain. This clonotype originated in an adult in good health. The CDR3 spells CASSRERVIWNTQYF. The CDR3 DNA follows: TGTGCCAGCAGCAGAGAAAGGGTAATCTGGAATACGCAGTATTTT.